The present entry profiles one T cell receptor beta chain with its context. The sample originates from a study of blood T cell repertoires in COVID-19. Original processing notes: It was from reference gene primer amplification that nucleated cell counts were estimated. TCRdb keeps only in-frame clones here, not all; method: immunoSEQ multiplex PCR. The V and J calls and clone size were taken over from that table, and D and trimming were inferred from the DNA. The table shows just over 300,000 clones, with about nine tenths occurring only once. CDR1 is LNHNV, CDR2 YYDKDF, per germline (reference sequence). Losses at the gene ends were 0 bases for V and 2 bases for J; bases not matched to a gene: 8. This CDR3 has 18 residues.

J is TRBJ2-1 and V is TRBV15, with 9 bases lining up with TRBD2. Material for sequencing was peripheral blood. This receptor was obtained from a man between 18 and 29 years old with active or convalescent COVID-19. CDR3 in DNA: TGTGCCACCAGCAGAGAATGGCGGGAGGGCCCAACCTACAATGAGCAGTTCTTC. Its translation: CATSREWREGPTYNEQFF.